A selection of T cell receptor beta chains follows, all from one sample in a study of cytomegalovirus exposure and HLA in healthy donors. Clones were sequenced by immunoSEQ multiplex PCR, and TCRdb holds only the in-frame ones, with some missing. The data show 150,000 to 250,000 clones, 65% to 80% seen once. Sequenced material: PBMCs. These receptors were taken from a woman aged 25 to 45 in good health and CMV-seropositive. The CDR3 runs from the conserved cysteine through the conserved F or W. Each record gives: J gene, V gene, CDR3 length, CDR3 protein.

>TRBJ2-5|TRBV7-2|14
CASSVQRRIETQYF
>TRBJ2-2|TRBV10-3|16
CAIRTGGTTDTGELFF
>TRBJ2-1|TRBV4-3|14
CASSRGLAVNEQFF
>TRBJ2-3|TRBV7-2|14
CASSPGLVTDTQYF
>TRBJ2-2|TRBV5-1|16
CASSLGRDRVTGELFF
>TRBJ2-7|TRBV18|14
CASSPMGQYYEQYF
>TRBJ1-6|TRBV7-2|18
CASSLPKGQGTYNSPLHF
>TRBJ2-1|TRBV21-1|17
CASSKALYGGYYNEQFF
>TRBJ1-1|TRBV15|15
CATSRYRSGSTEAFF
>TRBJ1-2|TRBV27|17
CASSTYSRGQGESGYTF
>TRBJ1-5|TRBV5-6|14
CASSYSSSNQPQHF
>TRBJ2-7|TRBV18|15
CASSPPGFRVYEQYF
>TRBJ2-1|TRBV5-4|15
CASSLVGTAYNEQFF
>TRBJ2-2|TRBV9|14
CASSGISGTGELFF
>TRBJ2-3|TRBV4-1|15
CASSRGLAGADTQYF
>TRBJ1-1|TRBV7-9|14
CASSLGLVGGEAFF
>TRBJ2-7|TRBV4-1|17
CASSQGMNRGDGYEQYF
>TRBJ1-1|TRBV7-2|14
CASSPRAPNTEAFF
>TRBJ1-2|TRBV6-5|14
CASSYVQGDYGYTF
>TRBJ1-1|TRBV11-3|15
CASSKGGELNTEAFF
>TRBJ1-2|TRBV19|17
CASTSLYTEVWNYGYTF
>TRBJ1-4|TRBV19|14
CASSDDRFNEKLFF
>TRBJ2-2|TRBV5-6|13
CASSSGTAGELFF
>TRBJ2-7|TRBV7-9|16
CASSSRTSGFSYEQYF
>TRBJ2-7|TRBV27|16
CASSSLNSGSRYEQYF
>TRBJ2-7|TRBV11-2|15
CASSRPSVGPYEQYF
>TRBJ2-7|TRBV27|12
CASGAGDYEQYF
>TRBJ1-5|TRBV7-6|15
CASSFNGQGNQPQHF
>TRBJ1-1|TRBV5-1|15
CASSPRTGEGTEAFF
>TRBJ2-7|TRBV7-6|16
CASSEGQTTVGYEQYF
>TRBJ1-1|TRBV6-5|16
CASSSIAARQNAEAFF
>TRBJ2-5|TRBV15|13
CATRGRGRETQYF
>TRBJ1-4|TRBV30|15
CAWSSTGGGGEKLFF
>TRBJ2-7|TRBV4-3|14
CASSQDLQSYEQYF
>TRBJ1-3|TRBV6-5|16
CASSYSIAGNGNTIYF
>TRBJ2-3|TRBV5-4|15
CASSWLAVSTDTQYF
>TRBJ1-3|TRBV29-1|14
CSVMPVAAGNTIYF
>TRBJ1-3|TRBV5-3|15
CARSSRGISGNTIYF
>TRBJ1-4|TRBV13|15
CASSATGLTNEKLFF
>TRBJ1-2|TRBV9|16
CASSAEQGPFDYGYTF
>TRBJ2-5|TRBV4-3|16
CASSLSGTSGSETQYF
>TRBJ2-1|TRBV11-2|14
CASSFGGRDNEQFF
>TRBJ1-6|TRBV4-3|16
CASSQDASSYNSPLHF